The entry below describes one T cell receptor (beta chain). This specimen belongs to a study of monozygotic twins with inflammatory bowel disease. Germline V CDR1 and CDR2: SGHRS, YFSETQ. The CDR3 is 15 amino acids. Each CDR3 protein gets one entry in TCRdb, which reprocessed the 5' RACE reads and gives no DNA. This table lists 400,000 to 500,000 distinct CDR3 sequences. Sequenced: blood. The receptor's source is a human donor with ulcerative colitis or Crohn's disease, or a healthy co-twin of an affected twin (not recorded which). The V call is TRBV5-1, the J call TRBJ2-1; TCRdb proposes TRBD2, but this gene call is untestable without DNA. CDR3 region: CASRPLAGAVNEQFF.